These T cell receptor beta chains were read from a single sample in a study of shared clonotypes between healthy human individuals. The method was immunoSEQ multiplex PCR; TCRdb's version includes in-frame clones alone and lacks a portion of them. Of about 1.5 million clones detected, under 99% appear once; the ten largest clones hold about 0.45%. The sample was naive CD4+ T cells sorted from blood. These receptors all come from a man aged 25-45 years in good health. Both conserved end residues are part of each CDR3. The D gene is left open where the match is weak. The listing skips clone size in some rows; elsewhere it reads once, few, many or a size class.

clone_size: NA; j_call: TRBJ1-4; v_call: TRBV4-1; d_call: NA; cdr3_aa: CASSQPRGGAREKLFF; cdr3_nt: TGCGCCAGCAGCCAACCCCGGGGGGGGGCGAGAGAAAAACTGTTTTTT
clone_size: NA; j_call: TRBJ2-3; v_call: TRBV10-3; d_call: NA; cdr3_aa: CAFRVGDTQYF; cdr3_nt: TGTGCCTTCCGCGTCGGAGATACGCAGTATTTT
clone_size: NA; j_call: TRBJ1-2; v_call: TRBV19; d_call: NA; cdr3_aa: CASSARTGYGYTF; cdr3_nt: TGTGCCAGTAGTGCCCGGACTGGCTATGGCTACACCTTC
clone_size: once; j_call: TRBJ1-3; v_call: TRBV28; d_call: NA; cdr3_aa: CASSSGGTPSGNTIYF; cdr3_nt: TGTGCCAGCAGTTCTGGAGGTACACCCTCTGGAAACACCATATATTTT
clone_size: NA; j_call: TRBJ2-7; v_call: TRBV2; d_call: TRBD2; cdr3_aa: CASRTSGIIEQYF; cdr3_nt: TGTGCCAGCCGTACTAGCGGGATTATCGAGCAGTACTTC
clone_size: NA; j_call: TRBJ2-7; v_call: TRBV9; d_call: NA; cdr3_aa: CASSAGGGGRGLTYEQYF; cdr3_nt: TGTGCCAGCAGCGCGGGAGGTGGGGGCAGGGGGCTTACCTACGAGCAGTACTTC
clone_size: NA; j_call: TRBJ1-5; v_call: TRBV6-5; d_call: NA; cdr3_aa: CASAPNGWVQPQHF; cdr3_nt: TGTGCCAGCGCTCCCAACGGGTGGGTTCAGCCCCAGCATTTT
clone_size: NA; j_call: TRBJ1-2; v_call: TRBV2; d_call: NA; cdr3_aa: CASSVTGDGYTF; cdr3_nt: TGTGCCAGCAGTGTAACTGGGGATGGCTACACCTTC
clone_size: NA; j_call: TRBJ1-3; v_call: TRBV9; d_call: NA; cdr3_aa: CASIRDSKLQCPGNTIYF; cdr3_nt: TGTGCCAGCATTCGAGACAGCAAATTACAATGCCCTGGAAACACCATATATTTT
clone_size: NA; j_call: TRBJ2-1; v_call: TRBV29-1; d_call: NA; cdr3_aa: CSADYNEQFF; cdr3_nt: TGCAGCGCCGACTACAATGAGCAGTTCTTC
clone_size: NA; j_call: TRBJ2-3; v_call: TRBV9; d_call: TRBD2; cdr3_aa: CASSVNSGSALDTQYF; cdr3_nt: TGTGCCAGCAGCGTTAATAGCGGGAGCGCCCTGGATACGCAGTATTTT
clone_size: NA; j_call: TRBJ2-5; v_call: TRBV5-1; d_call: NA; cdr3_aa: CASSLRGSQETQYF; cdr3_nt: TGCGCCAGCAGCTTGAGAGGGAGTCAAGAGACCCAGTACTTC
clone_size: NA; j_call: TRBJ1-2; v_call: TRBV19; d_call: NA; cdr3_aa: CASRIRGERGYTF; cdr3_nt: TGTGCCAGTAGAATACGCGGAGAGAGGGGCTACACCTTC
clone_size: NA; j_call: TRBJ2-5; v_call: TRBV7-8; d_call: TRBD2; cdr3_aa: CASSRLAETQYF; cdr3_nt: TGTGCCAGCAGCCGACTAGCCGAGACCCAGTACTTC
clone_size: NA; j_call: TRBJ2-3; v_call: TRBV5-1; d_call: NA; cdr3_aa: CAGSRGGSTDTQYF; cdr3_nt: TGCGCCGGGTCCAGGGGAGGGAGCACAGATACGCAGTATTTT
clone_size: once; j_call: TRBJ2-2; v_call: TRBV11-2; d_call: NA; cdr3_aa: CASSLRGGTGELFF; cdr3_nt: TGTGCCAGCAGCTTGAGGGGAGGCACCGGGGAGCTGTTTTTT
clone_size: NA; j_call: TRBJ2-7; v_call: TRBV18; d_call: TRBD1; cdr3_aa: CASSPLGQGVGYEQYF; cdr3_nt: TGTGCCAGCTCACCCCTCGGACAGGGAGTTGGCTACGAGCAGTACTTC
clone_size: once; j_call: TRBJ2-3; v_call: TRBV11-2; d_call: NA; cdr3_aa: CASSFFSTDTQYF; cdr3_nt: TGTGCCAGCAGCTTCTTTTCCACAGATACGCAGTATTTT
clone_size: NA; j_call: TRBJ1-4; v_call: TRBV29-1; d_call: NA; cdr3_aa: CSVRTAGRELFF; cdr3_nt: TGCAGCGTTCGGACAGCAGGACGCGAACTGTTTTTT
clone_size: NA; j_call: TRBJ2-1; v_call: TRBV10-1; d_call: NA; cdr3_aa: CASSESIGDNEQFF; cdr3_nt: TGCGCCAGCAGTGAGTCGATTGGGGATAATGAGCAGTTCTTC
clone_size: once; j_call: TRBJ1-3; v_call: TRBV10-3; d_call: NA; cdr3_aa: CAISVGGDSGNTIYF; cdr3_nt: TGTGCCATCTCCGTCGGCGGAGACTCTGGAAACACCATATATTTT
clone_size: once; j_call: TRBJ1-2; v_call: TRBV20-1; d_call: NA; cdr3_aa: CSAVYSGYTF; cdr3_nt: TGCAGTGCTGTCTACTCGGGCTACACCTTC
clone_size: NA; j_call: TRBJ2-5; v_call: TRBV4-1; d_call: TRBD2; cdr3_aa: CASSPRLAGERGQETQYF; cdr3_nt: TGCGCCAGCAGCCCTCGACTAGCGGGAGAGAGGGGGCAAGAGACCCAGTACTTC
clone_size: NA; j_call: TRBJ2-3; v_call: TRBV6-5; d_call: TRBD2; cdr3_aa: CASSSGGLAEGTQYF; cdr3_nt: TGTGCCAGCAGTTCTGGCGGACTAGCGGAGGGTACGCAGTATTTT
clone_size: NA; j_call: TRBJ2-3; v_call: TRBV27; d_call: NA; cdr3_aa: CATTSPGAHTDTQYF; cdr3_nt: TGTGCCACCACCTCCCCCGGGGCCCACACAGATACGCAGTATTTT
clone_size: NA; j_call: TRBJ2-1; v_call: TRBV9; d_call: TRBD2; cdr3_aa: CASSVASGRSSYNEQFF; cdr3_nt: TGTGCCAGCAGCGTAGCCAGCGGGAGGAGCTCCTACAATGAGCAGTTCTTC
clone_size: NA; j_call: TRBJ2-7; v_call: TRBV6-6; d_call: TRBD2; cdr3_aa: CASRVAGATHEQYF; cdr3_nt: TGTGCCAGCAGAGTAGCGGGAGCTACCCACGAGCAGTACTTC
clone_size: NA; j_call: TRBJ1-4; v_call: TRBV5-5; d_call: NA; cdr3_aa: CASSLGWTPEGGLFF; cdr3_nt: TGTGCCAGCAGCTTGGGATGGACCCCGGAGGGGGGACTGTTTTTT
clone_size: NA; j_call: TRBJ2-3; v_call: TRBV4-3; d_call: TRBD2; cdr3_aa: CASSQVGTSGSGPDTQYF; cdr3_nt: TGCGCCAGCAGCCAAGTTGGGACTAGCGGGAGTGGACCAGATACGCAGTATTTT
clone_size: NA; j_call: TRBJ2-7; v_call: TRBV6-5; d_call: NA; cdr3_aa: CASRRSAGYEQYF; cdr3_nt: TGTGCCAGCAGAAGGAGCGCAGGGTACGAGCAGTACTTC
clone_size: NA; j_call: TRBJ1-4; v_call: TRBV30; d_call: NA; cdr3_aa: CAWNTGEKLFF; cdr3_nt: TGTGCCTGGAACACGGGGGAAAAACTGTTTTTT
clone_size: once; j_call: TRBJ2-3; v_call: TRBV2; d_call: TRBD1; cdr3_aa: CASSEVRRAIGTGSTDTQYF; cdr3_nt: TGTGCCAGCAGTGAGGTGAGGAGGGCCATCGGGACAGGAAGCACAGATACGCAGTATTTT
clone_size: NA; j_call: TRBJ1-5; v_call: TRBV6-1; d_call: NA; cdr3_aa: CASSERGNQPQHF; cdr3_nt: TGTGCCAGCAGTGAACGGGGGAATCAGCCCCAGCATTTT
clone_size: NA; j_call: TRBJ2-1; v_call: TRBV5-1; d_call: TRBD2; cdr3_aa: CASSLGRASGTVNEQFF; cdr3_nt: TGCGCCAGCAGCTTGGGTCGGGCTAGCGGGACCGTCAATGAGCAGTTCTTC
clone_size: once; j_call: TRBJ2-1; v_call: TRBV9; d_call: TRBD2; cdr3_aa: CASSVGRGLANNEQFF; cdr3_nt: TGTGCCAGCAGCGTTGGCCGGGGACTAGCGAATAATGAGCAGTTCTTC
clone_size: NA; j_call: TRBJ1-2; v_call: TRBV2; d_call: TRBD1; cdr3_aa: CASSGGQVAEGYTF; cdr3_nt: TGTGCCAGCAGTGGGGGACAGGTGGCGGAGGGCTACACCTTC
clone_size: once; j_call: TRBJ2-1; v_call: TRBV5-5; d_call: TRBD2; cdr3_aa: CASSLDGREYNEQFF; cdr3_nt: TGTGCCAGCAGCTTGGATGGGAGGGAATACAATGAGCAGTTCTTC
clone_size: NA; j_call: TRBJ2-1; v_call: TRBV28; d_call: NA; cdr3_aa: CASSILGVGRNEQFF; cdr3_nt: TGTGCCAGCAGTATCCTGGGGGTGGGTCGGAATGAGCAGTTCTTC
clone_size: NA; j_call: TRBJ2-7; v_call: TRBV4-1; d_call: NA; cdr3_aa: CASSKGGFSNYEQYF; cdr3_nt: TGCGCCAGCAGCAAGGGGGGGTTTTCGAACTACGAGCAGTACTTC
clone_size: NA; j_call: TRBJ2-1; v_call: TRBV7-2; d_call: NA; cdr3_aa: CASSLSSVNGQFF; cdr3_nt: TGTGCCAGCAGCTTATCATCGGTTAATGGGCAGTTCTTC
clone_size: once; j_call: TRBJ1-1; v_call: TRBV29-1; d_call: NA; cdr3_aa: CSVATGLGTEAFF; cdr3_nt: TGCAGCGTGGCTACAGGATTGGGTACTGAAGCTTTCTTT
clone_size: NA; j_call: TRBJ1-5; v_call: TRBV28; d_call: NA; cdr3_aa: CASSTGISNQPQHF; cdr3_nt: TGTGCCAGCAGTACGGGGATTAGCAATCAGCCCCAGCATTTT
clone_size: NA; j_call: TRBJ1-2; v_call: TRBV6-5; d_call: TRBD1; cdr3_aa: CASSYYRGDGYTF; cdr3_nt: TGTGCCAGCAGTTACTACAGGGGAGATGGCTACACCTTC
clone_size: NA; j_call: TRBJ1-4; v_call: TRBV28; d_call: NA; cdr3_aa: CASSPGNSDLRKLFF; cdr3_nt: TGTGCCAGCAGTCCCGGTAACAGCGACCTACGAAAACTGTTTTTT
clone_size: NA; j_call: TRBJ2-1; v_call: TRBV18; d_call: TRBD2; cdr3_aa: CASSPAGGAGGRDYNEQFF; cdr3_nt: TGTGCCAGCTCACCAGCCGGGGGCGCCGGCGGGAGGGACTACAATGAGCAGTTCTTC
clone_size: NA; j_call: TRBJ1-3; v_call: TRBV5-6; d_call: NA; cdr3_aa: CASSLFQVGVQGNTIYF; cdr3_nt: TGTGCCAGCAGCCTGTTCCAAGTCGGGGTGCAAGGAAACACCATATATTTT
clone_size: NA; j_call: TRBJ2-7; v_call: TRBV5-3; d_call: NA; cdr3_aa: CARSLGEQYF; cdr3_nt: TGTGCCAGAAGCTTGGGCGAGCAGTACTTC
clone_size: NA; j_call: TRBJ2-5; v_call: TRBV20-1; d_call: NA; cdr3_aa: CSGTAGETQYF; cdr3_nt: TGCAGCGGGACAGCGGGGGAGACCCAGTACTTC
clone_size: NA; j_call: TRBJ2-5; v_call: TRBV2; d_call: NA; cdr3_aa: CASGEVGETQYF; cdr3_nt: TGTGCCAGCGGAGAAGTGGGAGAGACCCAGTACTTC
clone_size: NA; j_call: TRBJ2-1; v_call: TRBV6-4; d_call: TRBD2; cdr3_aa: CAMSEGLAGGNEQFF; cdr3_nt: TGTGCCATGTCGGAGGGGCTAGCGGGAGGCAATGAGCAGTTCTTC
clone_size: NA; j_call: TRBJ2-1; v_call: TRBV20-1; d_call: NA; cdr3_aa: CSAQRVVEQFF; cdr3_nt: TGCAGTGCGCAAAGGGTGGTTGAGCAGTTCTTC
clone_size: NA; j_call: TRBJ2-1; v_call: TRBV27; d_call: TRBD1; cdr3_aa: CASSLTGTGGFNEQFF; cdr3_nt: TGTGCCAGCAGTCTGACCGGGACAGGGGGGTTCAATGAGCAGTTCTTC
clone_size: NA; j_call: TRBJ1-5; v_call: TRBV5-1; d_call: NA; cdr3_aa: CASSLAGSNQPQHF; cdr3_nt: TGCGCCAGCAGCTTGGCAGGTAGCAATCAGCCCCAGCATTTT
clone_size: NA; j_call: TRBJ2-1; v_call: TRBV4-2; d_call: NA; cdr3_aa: CASISGGGAREQFF; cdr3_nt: TGTGCCAGCATTTCTGGAGGGGGGGCCCGGGAGCAGTTCTTC
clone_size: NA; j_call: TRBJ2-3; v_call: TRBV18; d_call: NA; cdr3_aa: CASSPASSLGTDTQYF; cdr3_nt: TGTGCCAGCTCACCAGCATCTAGCCTAGGCACAGATACGCAGTATTTT
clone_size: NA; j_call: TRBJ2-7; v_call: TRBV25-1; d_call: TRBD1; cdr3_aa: CASSDVGGQGHDEQYF; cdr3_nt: TGTGCCAGCAGTGACGTAGGAGGACAGGGGCACGACGAGCAGTACTTC
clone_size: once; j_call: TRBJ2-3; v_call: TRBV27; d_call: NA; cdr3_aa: CASSYRDSTDTQYF; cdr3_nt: TGTGCCAGCAGTTACAGAGATAGCACAGATACGCAGTATTTT
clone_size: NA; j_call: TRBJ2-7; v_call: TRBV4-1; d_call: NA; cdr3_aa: CASSQDRGAQTYEQYF; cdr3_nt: TGCGCCAGCAGCCAAGATAGGGGGGCCCAGACCTACGAGCAGTACTTC